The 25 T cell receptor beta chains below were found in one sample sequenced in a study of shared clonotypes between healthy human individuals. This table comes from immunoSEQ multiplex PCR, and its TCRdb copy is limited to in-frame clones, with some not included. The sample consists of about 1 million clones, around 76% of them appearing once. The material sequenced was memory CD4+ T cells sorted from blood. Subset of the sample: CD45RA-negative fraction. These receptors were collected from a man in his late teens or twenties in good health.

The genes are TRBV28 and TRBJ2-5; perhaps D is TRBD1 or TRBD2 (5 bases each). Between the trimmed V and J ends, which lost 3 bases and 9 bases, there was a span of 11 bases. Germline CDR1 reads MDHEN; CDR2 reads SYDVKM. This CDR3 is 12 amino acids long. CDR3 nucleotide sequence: TGTGCCAGCAGTTTTTACCGGGACGCCCAGTACTTC. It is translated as CASSFYRDAQYF.

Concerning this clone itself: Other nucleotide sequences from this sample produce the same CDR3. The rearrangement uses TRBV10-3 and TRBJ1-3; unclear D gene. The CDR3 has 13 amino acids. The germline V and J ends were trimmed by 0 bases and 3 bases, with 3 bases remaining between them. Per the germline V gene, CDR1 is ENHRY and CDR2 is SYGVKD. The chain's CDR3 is CAISESSGNTIYF. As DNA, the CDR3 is TGTGCCATCAGTGAGTCCAGTGGAAACACCATATATTTT.

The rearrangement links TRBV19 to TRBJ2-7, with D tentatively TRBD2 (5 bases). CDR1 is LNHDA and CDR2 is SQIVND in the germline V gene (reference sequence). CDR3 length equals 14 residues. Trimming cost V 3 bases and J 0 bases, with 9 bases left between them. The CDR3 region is CASSIERTSYEQYF. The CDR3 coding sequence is TGTGCCAGTAGTATTGAGCGGACCTCCTACGAGCAGTACTTC.

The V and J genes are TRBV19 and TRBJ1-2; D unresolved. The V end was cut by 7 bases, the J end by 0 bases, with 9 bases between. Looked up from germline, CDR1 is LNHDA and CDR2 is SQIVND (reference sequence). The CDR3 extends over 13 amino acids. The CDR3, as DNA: TGTGCCAGTACACGATCTCCTAACTATGGCTACACCTTC. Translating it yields CASTRSPNYGYTF. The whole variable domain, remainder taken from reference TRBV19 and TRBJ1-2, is DGGITQSPKYLFRKEGQNVTLSCEQNLNHDAMYWYRQDPGQGLRLIYYSQIVNDFQKGDIAEGYSVSREKKESFPLTVTSAQKNPTAFYLCASTRSPNYGYTFGSGTRLTVV.

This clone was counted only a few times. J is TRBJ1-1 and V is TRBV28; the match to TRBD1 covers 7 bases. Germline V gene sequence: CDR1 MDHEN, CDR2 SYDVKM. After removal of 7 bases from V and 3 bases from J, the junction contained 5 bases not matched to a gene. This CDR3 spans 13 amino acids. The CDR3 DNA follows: TGTGCCAGCATACAGGGGTGGGACACTGAAGCTTTCTTT. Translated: CASIQGWDTEAFF.

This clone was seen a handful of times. In nucleotides, the CDR3 is TGTGCCACCAGCAGAGATACTAGCGGTACTTACGAGCAGTACTTC. Translated: CATSRDTSGTYEQYF. This sequence joins TRBV15 and TRBJ2-7; 8 bases map to TRBD2. The CDR3 consists of 15 residues. Trimming removed 0 bases from V and 4 bases from J; junction bases left unmatched: 5. Germline V gives CDR1 LNHNV, CDR2 YYDKDF (reference sequence). Using reference TRBV15 and TRBJ2-7 for the parts outside the CDR3, the full variable domain is DAMVIQNPRYQVTQFGKPVTLSCSQTLNHNVMYWYQQKSSQAPKLLFHYYDKDFNNEADTPDNFQSRRPNTSFCFLDIRSPGLGDTAMYLCATSRDTSGTYEQYFGPGTRLTVT.

The CDR3 protein is CASSLEYGRDTQYF. As DNA, the CDR3 is TGCGCCAGCAGCTTGGAATATGGTAGGGATACGCAGTATTTT. This chain joins TRBV5-1 and TRBJ2-3; unclear D gene. The CDR3 length is 14 residues. Germline CDR1 reads SGHRS; CDR2 reads YFSETQ. The germline V and J ends were trimmed by 0 bases and 6 bases, with 11 bases remaining between them.

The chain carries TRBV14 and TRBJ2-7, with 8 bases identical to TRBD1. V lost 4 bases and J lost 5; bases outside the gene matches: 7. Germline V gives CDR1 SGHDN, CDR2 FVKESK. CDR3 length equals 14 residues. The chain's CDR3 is CASSRFGTGNEQYF. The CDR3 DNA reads TGTGCCAGCAGCCGTTTCGGGACAGGTAACGAGCAGTACTTC.

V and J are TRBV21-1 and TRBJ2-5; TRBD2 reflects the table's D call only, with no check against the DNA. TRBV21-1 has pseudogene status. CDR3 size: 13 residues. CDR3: CASSNGNYETQYF. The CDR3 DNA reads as TGTGCCAGCAGCAATGGAAACTACGAGACCCAGTACTTC.

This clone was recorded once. CDR3 protein: CASSQAGTGQGSPLHF. The CDR3 nucleotides are TGTGCCAGCAGCCAAGCCGGGACAGGGCAGGGTTCACCCCTCCACTTT. The chain combines TRBV4-2 with TRBJ1-6, with 9 bases aligning to TRBD1. Trimming took 1 base from V and 9 from J; bases not matched to a gene: 7. The CDR3 length is 16 residues. From germline, CDR1 is LGHNA and CDR2 YNFKEQ.

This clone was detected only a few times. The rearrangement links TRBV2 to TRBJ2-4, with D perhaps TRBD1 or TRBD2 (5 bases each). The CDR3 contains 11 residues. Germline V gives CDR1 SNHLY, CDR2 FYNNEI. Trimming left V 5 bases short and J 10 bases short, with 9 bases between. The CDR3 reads CASSRDEIQYF. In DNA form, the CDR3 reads TGTGCCAGCAGTCGGGACGAGATTCAGTACTTC.

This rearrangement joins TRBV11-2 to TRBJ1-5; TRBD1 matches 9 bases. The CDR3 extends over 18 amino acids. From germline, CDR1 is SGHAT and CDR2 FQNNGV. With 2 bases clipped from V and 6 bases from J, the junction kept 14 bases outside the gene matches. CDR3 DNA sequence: TGTGCCAGCAGCTTACTGATTAACGGGACAGGGTATTTTCAGCCCCAGCATTTT. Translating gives CASSLLINGTGYFQPQHF. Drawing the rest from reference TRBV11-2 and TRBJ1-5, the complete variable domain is EAGVAQSPRYKIIEKRQSVAFWCNPISGHATLYWYQQILGQGPKLLIQFQNNGVVDDSQLPKDRFSAERLKGVDSTLKIQPAKLEDSAVYLCASSLLINGTGYFQPQHFGDGTRLSIL.

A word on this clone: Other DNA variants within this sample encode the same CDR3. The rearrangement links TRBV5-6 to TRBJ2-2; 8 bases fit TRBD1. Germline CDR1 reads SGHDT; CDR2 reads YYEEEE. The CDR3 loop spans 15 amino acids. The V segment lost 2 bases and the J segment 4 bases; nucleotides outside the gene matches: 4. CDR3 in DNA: TGTGCCAGCAGCTTTCGAACAGGGGGCACCGGGGAGCTGTTTTTT. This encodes CASSFRTGGTGELFF.

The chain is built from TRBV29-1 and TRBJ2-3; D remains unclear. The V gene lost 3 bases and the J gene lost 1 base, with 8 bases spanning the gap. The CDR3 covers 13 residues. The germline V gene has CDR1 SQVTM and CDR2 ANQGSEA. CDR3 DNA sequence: TGCAGCGTTGACCCCCCACGCACAGATACGCAGTATTTT. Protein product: CSVDPPRTDTQYF.

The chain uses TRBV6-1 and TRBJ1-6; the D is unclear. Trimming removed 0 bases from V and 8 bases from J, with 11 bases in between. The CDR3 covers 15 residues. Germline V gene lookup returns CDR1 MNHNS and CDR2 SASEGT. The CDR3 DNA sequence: TGTGCCAGCAGTGAAGCAGTCAGGAACTATTCACCCCTCCACTTT. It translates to CASSEAVRNYSPLHF.

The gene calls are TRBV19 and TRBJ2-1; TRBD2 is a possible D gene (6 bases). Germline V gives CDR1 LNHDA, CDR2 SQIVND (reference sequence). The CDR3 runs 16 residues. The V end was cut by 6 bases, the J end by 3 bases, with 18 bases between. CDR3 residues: CASSRRDSSGYNEQFF. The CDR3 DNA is TGTGCCAGTAGCCGCCGGGACTCCTCCGGCTACAATGAGCAGTTCTTC.

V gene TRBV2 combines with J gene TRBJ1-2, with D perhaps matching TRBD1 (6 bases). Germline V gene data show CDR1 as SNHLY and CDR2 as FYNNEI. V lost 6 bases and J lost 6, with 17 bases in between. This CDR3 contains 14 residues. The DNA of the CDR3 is TGTGCCAGCAGCAGGACAGCCGAAACGGATGGCTACACCTTC. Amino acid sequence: CASSRTAETDGYTF.

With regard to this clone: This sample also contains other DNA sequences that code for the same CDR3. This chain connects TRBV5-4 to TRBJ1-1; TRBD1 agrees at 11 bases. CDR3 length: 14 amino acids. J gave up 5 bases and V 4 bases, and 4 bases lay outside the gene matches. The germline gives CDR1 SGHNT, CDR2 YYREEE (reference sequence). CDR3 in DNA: TGTGCCAGCAGCCCGGACAGGGGGCGAACTGAAGCTTTCTTT. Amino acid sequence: CASSPDRGRTEAFF.

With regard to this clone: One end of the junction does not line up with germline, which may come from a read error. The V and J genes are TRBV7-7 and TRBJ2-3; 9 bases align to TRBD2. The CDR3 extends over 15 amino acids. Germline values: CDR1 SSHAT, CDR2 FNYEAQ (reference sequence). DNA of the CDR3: TGTGCTAGCAGCTTAGACGGCGGGAGGGCAGATACGCAGTATTTT. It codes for CASSLDGGRADTQYF.

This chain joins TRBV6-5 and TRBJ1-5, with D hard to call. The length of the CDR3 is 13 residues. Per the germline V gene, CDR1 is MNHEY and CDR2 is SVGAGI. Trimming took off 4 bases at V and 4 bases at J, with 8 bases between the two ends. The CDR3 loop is CASSLTKNQPQHF. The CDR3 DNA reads TGTGCCAGCAGTTTGACAAAGAATCAGCCCCAGCATTTT.

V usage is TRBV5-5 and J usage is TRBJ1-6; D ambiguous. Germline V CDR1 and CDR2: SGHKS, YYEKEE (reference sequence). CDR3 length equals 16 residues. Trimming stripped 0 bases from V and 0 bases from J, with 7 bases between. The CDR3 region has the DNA TGTGCCAGCAGCTTGGTTAGCAGCTCCTATAATTCACCCCTCCACTTT. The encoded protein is CASSLVSSSYNSPLHF.

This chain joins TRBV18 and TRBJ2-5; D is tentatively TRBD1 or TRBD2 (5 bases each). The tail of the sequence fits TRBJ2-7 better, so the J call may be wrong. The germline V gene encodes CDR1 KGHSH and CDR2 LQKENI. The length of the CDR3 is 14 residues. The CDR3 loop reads CASSPLSGTDEQYF. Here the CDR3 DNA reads TGTGCCAGCTCACCACTCTCAGGGACCGACGAGCAGTACTTC.

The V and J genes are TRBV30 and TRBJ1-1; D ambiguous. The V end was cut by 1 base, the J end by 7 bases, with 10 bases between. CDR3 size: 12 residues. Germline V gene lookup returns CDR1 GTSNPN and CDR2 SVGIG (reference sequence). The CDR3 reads CAWSGVYREAFF. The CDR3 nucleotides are TGTGCCTGGAGTGGCGTATACCGTGAAGCTTTCTTT.

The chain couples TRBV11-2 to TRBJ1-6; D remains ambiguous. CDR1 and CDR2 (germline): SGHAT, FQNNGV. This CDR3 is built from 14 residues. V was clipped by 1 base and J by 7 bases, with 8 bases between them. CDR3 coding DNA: TGTGCCAGCAGCTTAGGGTCCGAGAATTCACCCCTCCACTTT. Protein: CASSLGSENSPLHF.

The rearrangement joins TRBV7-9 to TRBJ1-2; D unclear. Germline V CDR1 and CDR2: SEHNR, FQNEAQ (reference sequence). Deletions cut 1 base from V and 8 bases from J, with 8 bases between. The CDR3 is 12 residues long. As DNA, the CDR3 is TGTGCCAGCAGCTTAGATCCCCTAGGCTACACCTTC. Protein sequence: CASSLDPLGYTF.